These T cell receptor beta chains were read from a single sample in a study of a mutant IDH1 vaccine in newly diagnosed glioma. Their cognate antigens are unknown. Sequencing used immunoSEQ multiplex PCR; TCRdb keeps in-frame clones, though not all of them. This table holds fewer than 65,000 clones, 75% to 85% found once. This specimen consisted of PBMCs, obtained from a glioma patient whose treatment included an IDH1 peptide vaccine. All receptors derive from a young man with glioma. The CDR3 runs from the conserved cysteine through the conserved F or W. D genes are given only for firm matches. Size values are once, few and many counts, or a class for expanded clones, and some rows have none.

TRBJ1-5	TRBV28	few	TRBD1	TGTGCCAGCAGACGCGGACAGGGCAATCAGCCCCAGCATTTT	CASRRGQGNQPQHF
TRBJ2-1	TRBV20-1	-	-	TGCAGTGCTAGGAAGCAGGATTTGTTCTTC	CSARKQDLFF
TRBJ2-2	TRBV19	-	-	TGTGCCAGTAGTATAGTGGGGGCTGGCGAGGGCACCGGGGAGCTGTTTTTT	CASSIVGAGEGTGELFF
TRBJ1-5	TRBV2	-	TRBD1	TGTGCCAGCAGCCAGCTAACAGGGGGGCGGCTTCCAACCGATCAGCCCCAGCATTTT	CASSQLTGGRLPTDQPQHF
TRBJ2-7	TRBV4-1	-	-	TGCGCCAGCAGCCCTGGACAGAAGATCTACGAGCAGTACTTC	CASSPGQKIYEQYF
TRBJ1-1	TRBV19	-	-	TGTGCCAGTAGTATAGGTTGGGGGCGCATCGAGCTCGCTGAAGCTTTCTTT	CASSIGWGRIELAEAFF
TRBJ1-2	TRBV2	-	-	TGTGCCAGCAGTGAACGAGGGTCCAACTATGGCTACACCTTC	CASSERGSNYGYTF
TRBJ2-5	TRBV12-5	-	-	TGTGCTAGTGGTTTGGTAATCAAACTCCAAGAGACCCAGTACTTC	CASGLVIKLQETQYF
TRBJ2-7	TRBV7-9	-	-	TGTGCCAGCAGCTTATCTGCGGGATTCTCCTACGAGCAGTACTTC	CASSLSAGFSYEQYF
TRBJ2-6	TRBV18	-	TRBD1	TGTGCCAGCCAGGGGGCGGCCCAAATGTCTGGGGCCAACGTCCTGACTTTC	CASQGAAQMSGANVLTF
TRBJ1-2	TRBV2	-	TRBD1	TGTGTAAAGCGAGGGGACAGGGATTATCATAGCTACACCTTC	CVKRGDRDYHSYTF
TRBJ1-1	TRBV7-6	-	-	TGTGCCAGCAGGAGAGGGTGGGGGAACACTGAAGCTTTCTTT	CASRRGWGNTEAFF
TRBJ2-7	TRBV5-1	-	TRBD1	TGCGCCAGCAGCTACGGACAGGACTCCTACGAGCAGTACTTC	CASSYGQDSYEQYF
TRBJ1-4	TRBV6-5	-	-	TGTGCCAGCAGGCCCTCGGGAAACAATGAAAAACTGTTTTTT	CASRPSGNNEKLFF
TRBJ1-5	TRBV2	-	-	TGTGCCAGCAACTCGGGACCCAGTAATCAGCCCCAGCATTTT	CASNSGPSNQPQHF
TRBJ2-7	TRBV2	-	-	TGTGCCAGCAGTGAAGAGGGGACCCACGAGCAGTACTTC	CASSEEGTHEQYF
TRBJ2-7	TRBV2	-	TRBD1	TGTGCCAGCAGTGGGGACAGGGAAATACGCGAGCAGTACTTC	CASSGDREIREQYF
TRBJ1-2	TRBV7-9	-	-	TGTGCCAGCAGCTTAAGAAAACGATGGGGTTTACAGGGCTATGGCTACACCTTC	CASSLRKRWGLQGYGYTF
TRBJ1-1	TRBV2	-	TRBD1	TGTGCCAGCAGTACACGGACAGGAGCAGCTTTCTTT	CASSTRTGAAFF
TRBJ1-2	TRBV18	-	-	TGTGCCAGCTCACGGGACCCAATATCCTTCTATGGCTACACCTTC	CASSRDPISFYGYTF
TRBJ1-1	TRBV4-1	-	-	TGCGCCAGCAGCCAAGTGAGTGGATTCGCTGAAGCTTTCTTT	CASSQVSGFAEAFF
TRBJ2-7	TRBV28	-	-	TGTGCCAGCAGTTTATCCCCGGCGGGGACACGGGGCGAGCAGTACTTC	CASSLSPAGTRGEQYF
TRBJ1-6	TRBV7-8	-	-	TGTGCCAGCAGCGTCGTTACTAGAAAAGGTTCCTATAATTCACCCCTCCACTTT	CASSVVTRKGSYNSPLHF
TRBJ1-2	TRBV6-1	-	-	TGTGCCAGCAGTGAATTCAGGGTTCACTATGGCTACACCTTC	CASSEFRVHYGYTF
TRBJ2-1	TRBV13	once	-	TGTGCCAGCAGCTTCGAACGGGACCCAAAGACGGGGCAGTTCTTC	CASSFERDPKTGQFF
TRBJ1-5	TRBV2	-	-	TGTGCCAGCAGTGACTTGCGTCAGCCCCAGCATTTT	CASSDLRQPQHF
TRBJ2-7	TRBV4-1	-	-	TGCGCCAGCAGCCAAGAGCACGGTTCTCTGCAGCAGTACTTC	CASSQEHGSLQQYF
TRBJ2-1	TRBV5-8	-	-	TGTGCCAGCAGCTTGGTTGGACAGGAGCAGTTCTTC	CASSLVGQEQFF
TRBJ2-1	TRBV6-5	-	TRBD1	TGTGCCAGCAGTTACAAGGGACAGGGCGCTTACAATGAGCAGTTCTTC	CASSYKGQGAYNEQFF
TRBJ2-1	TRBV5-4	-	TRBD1	TGTGCCAGCAGCGCGAGGACAGGAGAGAATGAGCAGTTCTTC	CASSARTGENEQFF
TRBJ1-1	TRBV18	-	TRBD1	TGTGCCAGCTCACCACCAGGGACAGGGGGGATGAACACTGAAGCTTTCTTT	CASSPPGTGGMNTEAFF
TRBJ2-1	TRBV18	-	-	TGTGCCAGCTCACCACCTTCAGCAGGATTCGGCTACAATGAGCAGTTCTTC	CASSPPSAGFGYNEQFF
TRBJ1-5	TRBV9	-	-	TGTGCCAGCAGCGTAGAGCCAGGGGCAGCTGGGCAATCAGCCCAGCATTTT	CASSVEPGAAGQSAQHF
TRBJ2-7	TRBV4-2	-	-	TGTGCCAGCAGCCCTTACCCTAAGTACGAGCAGTACTTC	CASSPYPKYEQYF
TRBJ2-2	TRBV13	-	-	TGTGCCAGCGGTCCCGACGGAGAGGCGAACACCGGGGAGCTGTTTTTT	CASGPDGEANTGELFF